The text below deals with one TCR beta chain. The data derive from a study of cytomegalovirus exposure and HLA in healthy donors. V was trimmed by 7 bases and J by 0 bases, leaving 12 bases between them. This CDR3 region has 15 residues. Germline CDR1 SNHLY, CDR2 FYNNEI. Researchers ran the PCR with 60 Vbeta and 13 Jbeta primers. TCRdb keeps only in-frame clones here, not all; method: immunoSEQ multiplex PCR. The profile shows some 90,000 clones, 65% of them singletons. The source is a boy under 18 in good health and CMV-seropositive. The V call is TRBV2, the J call TRBJ1-4, with unresolved D. Sequenced sample: PBMCs. The CDR3 protein is CASNGEPTTNEKLFF. The DNA for the CDR3 is TGTGCCAGCAACGGGGAGCCTACAACTAATGAAAAACTGTTTTTT.